This T cell receptor beta chain was retrieved from a study of T cell responses to AZD1222 COVID-19 vaccine. On this clone: Its antigen is as yet unknown.

The data were produced by immunoSEQ multiplex PCR, yet TCRdb's version contains in-frame clones alone and is incomplete. The sample shows roughly 180,000 clones, 94% of them seen only once. Points from the study as a whole: The breadth and depth of Spike-specific TCRs increased once two AZD1222 doses had been given. Donors, mostly white British, included more females; clonal diversity was possibly underestimated.

With V trimmed by 6 bases and J by 3 bases, 11 bases remained unmatched. The germline gives CDR1 LGHDT, CDR2 YNNKEL (reference sequence). This CDR3 comprises 15 residues. This sequence joins TRBV3-1 (or the pseudogene TRBV3-2) and TRBJ2-7; 7 bases fit TRBD2. This TCR derives from an adult in good health. The sequences come from peripheral blood, collected on day 0 of AZD1222 vaccination. The CDR3 coding sequence is TGTGCCAGCAGTCCGGGCGCGGGAGTGCTCTACGAGCAGTACTTC. Translating gives CASSPGAGVLYEQYF.